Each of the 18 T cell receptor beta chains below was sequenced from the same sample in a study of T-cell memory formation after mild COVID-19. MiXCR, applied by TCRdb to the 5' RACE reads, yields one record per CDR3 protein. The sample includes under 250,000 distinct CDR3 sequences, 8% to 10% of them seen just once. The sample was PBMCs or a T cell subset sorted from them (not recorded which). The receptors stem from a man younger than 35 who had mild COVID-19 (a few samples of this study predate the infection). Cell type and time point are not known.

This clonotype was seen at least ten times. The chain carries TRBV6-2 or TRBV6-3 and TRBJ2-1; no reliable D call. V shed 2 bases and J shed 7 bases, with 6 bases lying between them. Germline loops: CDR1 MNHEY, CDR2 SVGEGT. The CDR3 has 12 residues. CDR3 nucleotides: TGTGCCAGCAGTTACGGTGGGAATGAGCAGTTCTTC. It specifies CASSYGGNEQFF.

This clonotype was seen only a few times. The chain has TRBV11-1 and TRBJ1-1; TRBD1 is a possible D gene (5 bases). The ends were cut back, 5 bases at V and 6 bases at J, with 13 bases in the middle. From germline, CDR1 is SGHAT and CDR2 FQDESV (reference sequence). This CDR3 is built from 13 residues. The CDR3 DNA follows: TGTGCCAGCAGCCGAGGGGTGGGCTCTGAAGCTTTCTTT. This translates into CASSRGVGSEAFF. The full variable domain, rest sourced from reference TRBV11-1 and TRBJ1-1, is EAEVAQSPRYKITEKSQAVAFWCDPISGHATLYWYRQILGQGPELLVQFQDESVVDDSQLPKDRFSAERLKGVDSTLKIQPAELGDSAMYLCASSRGVGSEAFFGQGTRLTVV.

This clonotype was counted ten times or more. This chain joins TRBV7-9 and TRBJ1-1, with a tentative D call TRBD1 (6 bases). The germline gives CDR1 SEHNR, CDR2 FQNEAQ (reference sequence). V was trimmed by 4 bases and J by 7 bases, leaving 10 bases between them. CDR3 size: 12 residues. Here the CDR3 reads CASSSYRDEAFF. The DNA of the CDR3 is TGTGCCAGCAGCTCTTACAGGGATGAAGCTTTCTTT. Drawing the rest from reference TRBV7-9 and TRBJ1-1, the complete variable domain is DTGVSQNPRHKITKRGQNVTFRCDPISEHNRLYWYRQTLGQGPEFLTYFQNEAQLEKSRLLSDRFSAERPKGSFSTLEIQRTEQGDSAMYLCASSSYRDEAFFGQGTRLTVV.

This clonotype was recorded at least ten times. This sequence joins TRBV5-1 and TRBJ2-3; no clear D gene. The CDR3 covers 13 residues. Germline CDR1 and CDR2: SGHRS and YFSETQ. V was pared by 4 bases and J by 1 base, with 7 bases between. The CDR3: CASSQTGTDTQYF. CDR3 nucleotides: TGCGCCAGCAGCCAAACAGGCACAGATACGCAGTATTTT.

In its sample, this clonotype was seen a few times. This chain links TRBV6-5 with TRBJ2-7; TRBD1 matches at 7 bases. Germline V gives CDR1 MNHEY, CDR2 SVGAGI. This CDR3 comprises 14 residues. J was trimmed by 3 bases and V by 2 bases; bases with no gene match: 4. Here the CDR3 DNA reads TGTGCCAGCAGTTACGCGGACAGGTTCTACGAGCAGTACTTC. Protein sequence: CASSYADRFYEQYF.

The CDR3 DNA reads TGTGCCAGTAGTATTCGGGCCGGGACAGGGGGTCAGCCCCAGCATTTT. It yields the protein CASSIRAGTGGQPQHF. The gene calls are TRBV19 and TRBJ1-5, with 11 bases that match TRBD1. There are 16 residues in the CDR3. CDR1 is LNHDA, CDR2 SQIVND, per germline (reference sequence). V was pared by 3 bases and J by 6 bases, with 7 bases of the junction left unmatched.

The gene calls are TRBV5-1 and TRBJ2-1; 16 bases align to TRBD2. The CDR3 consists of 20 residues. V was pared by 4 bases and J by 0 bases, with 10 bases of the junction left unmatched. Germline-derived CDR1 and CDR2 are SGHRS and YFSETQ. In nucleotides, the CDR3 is TGCGCCAGCAGCGCGCCACCGGGACTAGCGGGGGGGTCCTCCTACAATGAGCAGTTCTTC. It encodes CASSAPPGLAGGSSYNEQFF.

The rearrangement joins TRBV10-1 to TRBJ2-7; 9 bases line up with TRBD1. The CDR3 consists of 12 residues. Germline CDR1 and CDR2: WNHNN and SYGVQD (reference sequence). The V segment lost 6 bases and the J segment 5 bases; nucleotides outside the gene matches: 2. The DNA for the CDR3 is TGCGCCAGCAGCTGGACAGGGGACGAGCAGTACTTC. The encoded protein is CASSWTGDEQYF.

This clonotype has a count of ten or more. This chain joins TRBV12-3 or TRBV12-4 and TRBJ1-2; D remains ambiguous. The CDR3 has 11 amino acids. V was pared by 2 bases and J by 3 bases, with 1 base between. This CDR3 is CASSLHYGYTF. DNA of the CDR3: TGTGCCAGCAGTTTACACTATGGCTACACCTTC.

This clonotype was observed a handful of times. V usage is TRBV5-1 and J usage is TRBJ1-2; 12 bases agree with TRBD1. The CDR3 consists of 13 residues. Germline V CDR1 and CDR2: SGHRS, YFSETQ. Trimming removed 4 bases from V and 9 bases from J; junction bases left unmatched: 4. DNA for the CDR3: TGCGCCAGCAGCCCGGGACAGGGGGCAAGCTACACCTTC. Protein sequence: CASSPGQGASYTF.

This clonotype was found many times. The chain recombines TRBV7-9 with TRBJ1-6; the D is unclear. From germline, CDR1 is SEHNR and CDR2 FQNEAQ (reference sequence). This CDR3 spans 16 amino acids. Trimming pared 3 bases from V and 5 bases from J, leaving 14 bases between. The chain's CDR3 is CASSFGLAGNNSPLHF. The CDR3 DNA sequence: TGTGCCAGCAGCTTCGGACTAGCAGGCAATAATTCACCCCTCCACTTT.

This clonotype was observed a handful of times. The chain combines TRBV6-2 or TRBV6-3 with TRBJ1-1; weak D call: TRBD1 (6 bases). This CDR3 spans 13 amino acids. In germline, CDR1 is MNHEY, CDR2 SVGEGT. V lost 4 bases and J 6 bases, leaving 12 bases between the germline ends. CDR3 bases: TGTGCCAGCAGTTTTGGGGGGGCAGCTGAAGCTTTCTTT. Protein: CASSFGGAAEAFF.

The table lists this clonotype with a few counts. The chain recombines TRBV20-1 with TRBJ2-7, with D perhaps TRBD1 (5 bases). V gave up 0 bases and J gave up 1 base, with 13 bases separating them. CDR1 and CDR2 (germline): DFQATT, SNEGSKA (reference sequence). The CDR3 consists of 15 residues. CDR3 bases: TGCAGTGCTAGAGATCAGACAGCGACTTCCTACGAGCAGTACTTC. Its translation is CSARDQTATSYEQYF.

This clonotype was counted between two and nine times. CDR3 residues: CASSLWGREQETQYF. The CDR3 DNA sequence: TGTGCCAGCAGCTTATGGGGCAGAGAGCAAGAGACCCAGTACTTC. V gene TRBV7-6 combines with J gene TRBJ2-5; perhaps TRBD1 as D (5 bases). V was pared by 2 bases and J by 2 bases, with 12 bases between. Germline V lookup: CDR1 SGHVS, CDR2 FNYEAQ. The CDR3 runs to 15 residues.

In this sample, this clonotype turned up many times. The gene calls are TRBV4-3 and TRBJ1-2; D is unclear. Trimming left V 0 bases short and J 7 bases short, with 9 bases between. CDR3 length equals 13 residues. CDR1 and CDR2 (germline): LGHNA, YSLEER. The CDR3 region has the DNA TGCGCCAGCAGCCAAGAGTCCTGGGGTGGCTACACCTTC. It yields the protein CASSQESWGGYTF.

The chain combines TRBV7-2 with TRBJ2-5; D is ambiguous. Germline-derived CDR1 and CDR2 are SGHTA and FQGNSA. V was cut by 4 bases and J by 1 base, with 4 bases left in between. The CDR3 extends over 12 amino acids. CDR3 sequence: CASSWIQETQYF. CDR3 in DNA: TGTGCCAGCAGCTGGATCCAAGAGACCCAGTACTTC.

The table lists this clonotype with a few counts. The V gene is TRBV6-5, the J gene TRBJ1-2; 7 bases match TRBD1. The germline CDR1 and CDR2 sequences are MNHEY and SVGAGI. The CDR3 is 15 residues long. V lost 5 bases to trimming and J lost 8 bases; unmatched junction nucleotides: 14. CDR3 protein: CASSEPGQLFLGYTF. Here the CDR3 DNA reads TGTGCCAGCAGTGAGCCGGGACAGCTTTTCTTAGGCTACACCTTC.

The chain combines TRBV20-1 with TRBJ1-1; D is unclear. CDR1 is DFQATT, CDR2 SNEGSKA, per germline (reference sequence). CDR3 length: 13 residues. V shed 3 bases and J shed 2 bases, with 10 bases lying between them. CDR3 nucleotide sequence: TGCAGTGCTAGTACAGTCGGAAACACTGAAGCTTTCTTT. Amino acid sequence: CSASTVGNTEAFF.